This T cell receptor beta chain was captured by sequencing in a study of T cell repertoires in cytomegalovirus infection. Study-level results: The ex vivo response showed dominance by HLA-C-restricted CMV-specific TCR beta clonotypes.

Notes on this clonotype: The antigen is not known.

Per the germline V gene, CDR1 is LGHDT and CDR2 is YNNKEL (reference sequence). The CDR3 is 13 residues long. V lost 5 bases and J 5 bases, leaving 13 bases between the germline ends. Each CDR3 protein gets one entry after TCRdb re-called the reads with MiXCR. The repertoire has approximately 260,000 distinct CDR3 sequences, over 15% of them found once; the top ten carry roughly 50%. What was sequenced was CD8+ T cells from PBMCs. This receptor was taken from a human donor in good health (CMV status not recorded). Some clones in this sample may be carry-over from other donors' samples. The genes are TRBV3-1 and TRBJ2-7; D is uncertain. CDR3 nucleotide sequence: TGTGCCAGCAGCACCCCGACAACCCACGAGCAGTACTTC. This translates into CASSTPTTHEQYF.